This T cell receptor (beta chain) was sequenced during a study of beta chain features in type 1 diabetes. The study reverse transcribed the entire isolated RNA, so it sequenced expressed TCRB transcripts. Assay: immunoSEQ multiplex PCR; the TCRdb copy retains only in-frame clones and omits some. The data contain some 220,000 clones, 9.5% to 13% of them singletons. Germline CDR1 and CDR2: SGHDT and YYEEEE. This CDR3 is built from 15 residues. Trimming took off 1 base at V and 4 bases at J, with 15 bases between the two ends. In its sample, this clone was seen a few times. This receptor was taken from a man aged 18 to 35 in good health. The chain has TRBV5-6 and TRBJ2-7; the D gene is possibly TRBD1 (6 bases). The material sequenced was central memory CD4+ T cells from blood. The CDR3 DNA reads TGTGCCAGCAGCTTGCTGAACAGGGCATTGTACGAGCAGTACTTC. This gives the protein CASSLLNRALYEQYF.